These 19 T cell receptor beta chains were sequenced from one sample in a study of blood T cell repertoires in COVID-19. Data came from immunoSEQ multiplex PCR; TCRdb stores just in-frame clones and leaves some out. The sample comprises fewer than 80,000 clones, around 74% of which are singletons, and approximately 28% rests with the top ten. The source material was peripheral blood. All receptors derive from a woman aged 80 or over with acute or convalescent COVID-19.

The rearrangement joins TRBV28 to TRBJ2-7; 7 nucleotides align to TRBD2. CDR3 size: 13 residues. Germline CDR1 MDHEN, CDR2 SYDVKM. V was pared by 8 bases and J by 0 bases, with 4 bases of the junction left unmatched. As DNA, the CDR3 is TGTGCCAGCGGCCCGGGGGGCTCCTACGAGCAGTACTTC. Its translation is CASGPGGSYEQYF.

The chain combines TRBV19 with TRBJ1-2; the D gene is possibly TRBD1 (6 bases). The CDR3 sequence is 14 residues long. CDR1 is LNHDA and CDR2 is SQIVND in the germline V gene (reference sequence). Deletions cut 5 bases from V and 5 bases from J, with 15 bases between. This CDR3 is CASSPRTEPYGYTF. Here the CDR3 DNA reads TGTGCCAGTAGTCCCCGGACAGAACCTTATGGCTACACCTTC.

The chain carries TRBV11-3 and TRBJ1-6; D remains unclear. V lost 3 bases, J lost 10 bases, and 10 bases lay in between. Germline CDR1 SGHNT, CDR2 YENEEA. The CDR3 spans 13 residues. Here the CDR3 DNA reads TGTGCCAGCAGCTTGGTGGGCCAATCACCCCTCCACTTT. It is translated as CASSLVGQSPLHF. Full variable domain (rest looked up from reference TRBV11-3 and TRBJ1-6): EAGVVQSPRYKIIEKKQPVAFWCNPISGHNTLYWYLQNLGQGPELLIRYENEEAVDDSQLPKDRFSAERLKGVDSTLKIQPAELGDSAVYLCASSLVGQSPLHFGNGTRLTVT.

In its sample, this clone was seen a few times. The genes are TRBV2 and TRBJ1-5; no clear D gene. This CDR3 has 14 amino acids. Trimming left V 5 bases short and J 0 bases short, with 8 bases between. Germline CDR1 and CDR2: SNHLY and FYNNEI. DNA for the CDR3: TGTGCCAGCAGTTTGATGAGTAGCAATCAGCCCCAGCATTTT. This gives the protein CASSLMSSNQPQHF.

This clone was observed once. The chain joins TRBV10-3 to TRBJ1-1, with a tentative D call TRBD1 (5 bases). The CDR3 is 15 amino acids. V lost 2 bases and J 1 base, leaving 11 bases between the germline ends. Germline CDR1 is ENHRY and CDR2 is SYGVKD. CDR3 region: CAISEKGLPNTEAFF. CDR3 sequence (DNA): TGTGCCATCAGTGAGAAGGGGCTGCCGAACACTGAAGCTTTCTTT.

This clone turned up a few times. The chain couples TRBV4-2 to TRBJ2-7; D is perhaps TRBD1 (5 bases). CDR1 LGHNA and CDR2 YNFKEQ come from the germline V gene. V lost 0 bases and J lost 5, with 14 bases in between. The CDR3 contains 15 residues. CDR3 DNA: TGTGCCAGCAGCCAAGATCTAGGCAGGGTTAACGAGCAGTACTTC. Its protein is CASSQDLGRVNEQYF.

The gene calls are TRBV7-2 and TRBJ2-5, with no clear D. The V and J ends lost 5 bases and 2 bases respectively, with 15 bases between them. The V gene's germline CDR1 is SGHTA and CDR2 FQGNSA. This CDR3 spans 15 amino acids. CDR3 nucleotides: TGTGCCAGCAGCGCGAGGCTAAACAAACAAGAGACCCAGTACTTC. This gives the protein CASSARLNKQETQYF.

This clone was counted between two and nine times. The chain couples TRBV6-6 to TRBJ1-3; TRBD1 agrees at 10 bases. Germline-derived CDR1 and CDR2 are MNHNY and SVGAGI (reference sequence). The junction had 3 bases not matched to a gene; V was cut back by 4 bases and J by 0 bases. This CDR3 is 16 amino acids long. The CDR3 nucleotides read TGTGCCAGCAGTTCCGGGACAGGGGACTCTGGAAACACCATATATTTT. Residues: CASSSGTGDSGNTIYF.

The V gene is TRBV5-1, the J gene TRBJ1-6; 8 bases are shared with TRBD1. J lost 2 bases, V lost 4 bases, and 2 bases had no gene match. Germline loops: CDR1 SGHRS, CDR2 YFSETQ. CDR3 length equals 15 residues. Here the CDR3 reads CASSRTGPYNSPLHF. The CDR3 coding sequence is TGCGCCAGCAGCAGGACAGGGCCCTATAATTCACCCCTCCACTTT. Full variable domain (rest looked up from reference TRBV5-1 and TRBJ1-6): KAGVTQTPRYLIKTRGQQVTLSCSPISGHRSVSWYQQTPGQGLQFLFEYFSETQRNKGNFPGRFSGRQFSNSRSEMNVSTLELGDSALYLCASSRTGPYNSPLHFGNGTRLTVT.

The V and J genes are TRBV6-6 and TRBJ1-6; D is ambiguous. V was pared by 8 bases and J by 0 bases, with 8 bases between. The CDR3 runs 14 residues. Germline V gene lookup returns CDR1 MNHNY and CDR2 SVGAGI (reference sequence). CDR3 nucleotide sequence: TGTGCCAGCTGGGCAAGCTCCTATAATTCACCCCTCCACTTT. Its translation is CASWASSYNSPLHF.

V is TRBV5-4 and J is TRBJ1-1; D unresolved. V was cut by 0 bases and J by 1 base, with 7 bases left in between. The CDR3 contains 14 residues. Germline values: CDR1 SGHNT, CDR2 YYREEE (reference sequence). CDR3 DNA sequence: TGTGCCAGCAGCTTGGAGCGTAGGAACACTGAAGCTTTCTTT. Translated: CASSLERRNTEAFF.

The chain has TRBV9 and TRBJ2-3; 10 bases align to TRBD2. V dropped 0 bases and J dropped 3; count of bases not matched to a gene: 1. There are 15 residues in the CDR3. The V gene's germline CDR1 is SGDLS and CDR2 YYNGEE. The CDR3 loop is CASSVEAGGTDTQYF. CDR3 DNA sequence: TGTGCCAGCAGCGTAGAAGCGGGAGGGACAGATACGCAGTATTTT.

This clone was seen just once. The rearrangement uses TRBV7-2 and TRBJ2-3; D not resolved. Germline CDR1 and CDR2: SGHTA and FQGNSA. This CDR3 is built from 14 residues. Trimming took off 0 bases at V and 3 bases at J, with 7 bases between the two ends. The CDR3 nucleotides read TGTGCCAGCAGCTTAGCAGCCGTAACAGATACGCAGTATTTT. Amino acids: CASSLAAVTDTQYF.

This clone has a handful of counts. V gene TRBV19 combines with J gene TRBJ2-1, with 9 nucleotides matching TRBD2. Germline lookup yields CDR1 LNHDA and CDR2 SQIVND (reference sequence). This CDR3 is 15 amino acids long. With 1 base clipped from V and 7 bases from J, the junction kept 5 bases outside the gene matches. The CDR3 loop is CASSIGAGGGNEQFF. CDR3 DNA sequence: TGTGCCAGTAGTATAGGAGCGGGAGGTGGGAATGAGCAGTTCTTC. Full variable domain (rest looked up from reference TRBV19 and TRBJ2-1): DGGITQSPKYLFRKEGQNVTLSCEQNLNHDAMYWYRQDPGQGLRLIYYSQIVNDFQKGDIAEGYSVSREKKESFPLTVTSAQKNPTAFYLCASSIGAGGGNEQFFGPGTRLTVL.

There are a few counts of this clone. This chain connects TRBV10-3 to TRBJ2-7; TRBD2 aligns across 13 bases. Germline V lookup: CDR1 ENHRY, CDR2 SYGVKD. J was trimmed by 2 bases and V by 6 bases; bases with no gene match: 4. The CDR3 is 15 residues long. CDR3 nucleotides: TGTGCCATCAGGCCGGGACTAGCGGGAACCTACGAGCAGTACTTC. Its translation: CAIRPGLAGTYEQYF.

This clone occurred a few times. V and J are TRBV28 and TRBJ1-2, with no clear D. Trimming took off 1 base at V and 4 bases at J, with 13 bases between the two ends. The CDR3 length is 15 residues. The germline CDR1 and CDR2 sequences are MDHEN and SYDVKM. In DNA, the CDR3 is TGTGCCAGCAGTTTATTCACGGGAGAGCCCTATGGCTACACCTTC. This encodes CASSLFTGEPYGYTF.

This clone occurred a few times. V is TRBV4-3 and J is TRBJ2-3; 10 positions match TRBD2. Germline assignment: CDR1 LGHNA and CDR2 YSLEER. The CDR3 has 17 residues. V was pared by 0 bases and J by 4 bases, with 7 bases of the junction left unmatched. The CDR3 is CASSQEAAGGWADTQYF. Written as DNA, the CDR3 is TGCGCCAGCAGCCAAGAGGCAGCGGGAGGGTGGGCAGATACGCAGTATTTT.

The V gene is TRBV30, the J gene TRBJ2-3; no firm D call. Germline V gene lookup returns CDR1 GTSNPN and CDR2 SVGIG (reference sequence). The CDR3 runs to 16 residues. V gave up 0 bases and J gave up 0 bases, with 13 bases separating them. CDR3 protein: CAWSVSRGLSTDTQYF. The CDR3 DNA sequence: TGTGCCTGGAGTGTCTCTCGAGGTCTTAGCACAGATACGCAGTATTTT.

The chain is built from TRBV7-9 and TRBJ2-4; 7 bases are a match to TRBD2. Germline values: CDR1 SEHNR, CDR2 FQNEAQ (reference sequence). Trimming took 5 bases from V and 5 from J; bases not matched to a gene: 6. This CDR3 region has 14 residues. The CDR3 DNA is TGTGCCAGCAGCCAGGGAGGGCCGCAAAACATTCAGTACTTC. Protein product: CASSQGGPQNIQYF.